The subject of this entry is one T cell receptor (beta chain). The CDR3 has 13 residues. V lost 2 bases, J lost 2 bases, and 7 bases lay in between. Germline CDR1 reads SGHRS; CDR2 reads YFSETQ. The time point denotes: pre-treatment sample, taken before nivolumab and TIL therapy. This was the immunoSEQ v3 assay. Profiling relied on immunoSEQ multiplex PCR, and the TCRdb table lists in-frame clones only, not all of them. This sample has about 43,000 clones; 70% to 80% occur once, and the top ten carry about 16%. The sample belongs to a study of TIL therapy for anti-PD-1-resistant metastatic lung cancer.

The material sequenced was blood, taken at baseline. The sequence was collected from a man in his 70s with non-small cell lung cancer. The chain links TRBV5-1 to TRBJ1-1; D not certain. This chain's CDR3 is CASSFSGNTEAFF. The CDR3 DNA reads TGCGCCAGCAGCTTTTCTGGAAACACTGAAGCTTTCTTT.